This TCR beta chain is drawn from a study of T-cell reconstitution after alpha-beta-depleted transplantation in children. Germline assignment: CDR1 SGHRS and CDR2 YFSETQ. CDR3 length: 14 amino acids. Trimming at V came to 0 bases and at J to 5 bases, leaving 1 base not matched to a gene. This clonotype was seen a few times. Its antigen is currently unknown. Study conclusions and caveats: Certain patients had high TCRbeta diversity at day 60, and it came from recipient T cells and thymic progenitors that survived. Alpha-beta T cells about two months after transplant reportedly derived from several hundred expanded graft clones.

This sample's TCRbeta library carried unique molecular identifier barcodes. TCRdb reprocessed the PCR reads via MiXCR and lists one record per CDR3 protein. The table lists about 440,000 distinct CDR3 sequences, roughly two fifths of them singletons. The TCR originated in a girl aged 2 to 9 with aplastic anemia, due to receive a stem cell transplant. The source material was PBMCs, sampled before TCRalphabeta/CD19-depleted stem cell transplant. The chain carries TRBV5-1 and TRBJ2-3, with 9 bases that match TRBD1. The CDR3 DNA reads TGCGCCAGCAGCTTGGGGGACAGGGAAGATACGCAGTATTTT. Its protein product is CASSLGDREDTQYF.